The sequence of this TCR beta chain was determined in a study of blood T cell repertoires in COVID-19 (TCRdb year 2020). Context from the whole study: The collaborator samples originated in the United States, Italy and Spain and spanned the acute and convalescent phases of COVID-19. A freely available public database, intended as a resource for researchers studying the immune response to SARS-CoV-2, is where the repertoires were released. Samples came from the ongoing ImmuneRACE study (first 160 participants) plus 1,254 subjects from 6 global collaborators. Deeply sampled blood TCRbeta repertoires from subjects exposed to, actively infected with, or recovered from COVID-19 were included in the dataset. The sample metadata nearly always contained a de-identified subject ID, COVID-19 status, age in years and sex. The material from the prospective study consisted of cDNA or gDNA derived from T cells, B-cell-depleted T cells, or PBMCs. Where available, HLA class I and class II types were taken from metadata supplied by the sample provider and were not determined by assay-based typing.

TCRbeta CDR3 regions were amplified from genomic DNA by means of the immunoSEQ Assay, a bias-controlled multiplex PCR. In the authors' own workflow: The number of nucleated cells in each sample was estimated from the amplification of reference gene primers within the assay. Sequence reads were collapsed and filtered to measure the absolute abundance of every unique TCRbeta CDR3 rearrangement. For each sample, productive Simpson clonality was calculated as the square root of Simpson's diversity index over productive rearrangements. This immuneACCESS table, as held by TCRdb, lists in-frame sequences with V and J called but not all clones. Of the missing ones, under half trace to an unresolved V gene in checked studies; the others have no known cause. That table furnishes V, J and clone size, whereas the DNA furnished D and trimming. In this sample the table shows fewer than 120,000 clones, under 75% of which occur a single time. The top ten constitute under 10% of the sample.

Of note for this clone: Its cognate antigen has yet to be identified. The input lacks base qualities; no much larger clone sits a single base away.

Collaborating institutions collected whole blood in K2EDTA tubes following their own protocols. Collaborator samples were shipped for TCRbeta analysis as frozen whole blood, isolated PBMCs, or DNA extracted from either sample type. Overall study outcomes, separate from this receptor: Clinical and demographic metadata were provided uncurated, with the amount varying by source and participant.

The CDR3 sequence holds 17 residues, the cysteine and phenylalanine included. Left in the record is the CDR3 DNA by itself, 51 bases read in frame from the first base. The germline V gene specifies SGHDT as CDR1 and YYEEEE as CDR2. V ends up 0 bases short and J 3 bases short, with an unmatched junction base count of 8. The chain uses TRBV5-6 and TRBJ1-4, and TRBD1 aligns with 7 junction nucleotides. The specimen sequenced was peripheral blood. The receptor comes from a woman in her sixties or seventies with acute or convalescent COVID-19. The CDR3 protein: CASSLALGGQANEKLFF. The DNA reads TGTGCCAGCAGCTTGGCCCTAGGGGGCCAGGCTAATGAAAAACTGTTTTTT.